The 3 T cell receptor beta chains below all came from one sample that was sequenced in a study of blood T cell repertoires in COVID-19. TCRdb keeps only in-frame clones here, not all; method: immunoSEQ multiplex PCR. The profile covers around 54,000 clones, with 75% to 85% appearing a single time and roughly 5.7% taken by the ten largest. The sequenced sample was peripheral blood. Receptors originate from a woman aged 55-75 years with acute or convalescent COVID-19.

The CDR3 is CASRASFEQFF. CDR3 DNA sequence: TGTGCCAGCAGGGCATCTTTTGAGCAGTTCTTC. This chain connects TRBV28 to TRBJ2-1; D call uncertain. Germline assignment: CDR1 MDHEN and CDR2 SYDVKM. The CDR3 consists of 11 residues. The V end was cut by 6 bases, the J end by 9 bases, with 9 bases between.

This clone was found a few times. The rearrangement links TRBV6-2 or TRBV6-3 to TRBJ2-1; 7 bases fit TRBD2. This CDR3 is 15 amino acids long. The germline V gene encodes CDR1 MNHEY and CDR2 SVGEGT. The V segment lost 4 bases and the J segment 0 bases; nucleotides outside the gene matches: 3. The chain's CDR3 is CASSSRTSSYNEQFF. The CDR3 DNA is TGTGCCAGCAGTTCCCGGACTAGCTCCTACAATGAGCAGTTCTTC.

The V call is TRBV6-5, the J call TRBJ1-1; the match to TRBD1 covers 7 bases. V was pared by 4 bases and J by 11 bases, with 7 bases of the junction left unmatched. Looked up from germline, CDR1 is MNHEY and CDR2 is SVGAGI. This CDR3 region has 12 residues. The CDR3 DNA is TGTGCCAGCAGTTTCCTGAGGGGGCGGGCTTTCTTT. It is translated as CASSFLRGRAFF.